This T cell receptor (beta chain) derives from a study of OX40 agonist ivuxolimab in advanced cancers. Study at large: The dose of intravenous ivuxolimab that patients received every 2 weeks ranged from 0.01 to 10 mg/kg.

Sequencing was performed with immunoSEQ multiplex PCR; in TCRdb, only in-frame clones are kept and a portion is missing. Of tens of thousands of clones in the sample, under 95% were seen once. Germline assignment: CDR1 WSHSY and CDR2 SAAADI. Trimming removed 1 base from V and 2 bases from J; junction bases left unmatched: 3. This CDR3 is 15 amino acids long. Sequencing used CD4+ or CD8+ T cells sorted from blood, obtained in a trial of the OX40 agonist ivuxolimab. The V and J genes are TRBV10-2 and TRBJ2-7; the match to TRBD2 covers 9 bases. The TCR originated in an adult with an advanced solid tumor such as melanoma, head and neck, liver or kidney cancer. CDR3 in amino acids: CASSEWASGTYEQYF. The CDR3 DNA reads as TGCGCCAGCAGTGAGTGGGCTAGCGGGACCTACGAGCAGTACTTC.